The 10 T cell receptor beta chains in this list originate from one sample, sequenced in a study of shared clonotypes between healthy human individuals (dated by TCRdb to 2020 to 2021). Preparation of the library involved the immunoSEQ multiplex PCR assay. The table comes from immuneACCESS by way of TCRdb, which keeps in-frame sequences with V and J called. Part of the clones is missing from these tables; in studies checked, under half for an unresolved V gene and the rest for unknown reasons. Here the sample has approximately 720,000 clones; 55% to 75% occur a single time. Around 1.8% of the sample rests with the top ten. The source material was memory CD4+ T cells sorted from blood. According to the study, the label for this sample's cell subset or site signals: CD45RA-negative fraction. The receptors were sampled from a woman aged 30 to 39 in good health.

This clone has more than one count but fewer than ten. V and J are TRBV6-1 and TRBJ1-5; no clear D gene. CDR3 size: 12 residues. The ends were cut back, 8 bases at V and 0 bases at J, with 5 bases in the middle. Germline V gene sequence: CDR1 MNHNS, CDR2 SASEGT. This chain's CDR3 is CASGGSNQPQHF. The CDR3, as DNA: TGTGCCAGCGGCGGTAGCAATCAGCCCCAGCATTTT.

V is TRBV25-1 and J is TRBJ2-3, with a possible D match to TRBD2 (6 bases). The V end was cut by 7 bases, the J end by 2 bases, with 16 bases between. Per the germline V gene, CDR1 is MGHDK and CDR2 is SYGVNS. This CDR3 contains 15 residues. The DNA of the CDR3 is TGTGCCAGCAACCGGGGGATAACAGACACAGATACGCAGTATTTT. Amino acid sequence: CASNRGITDTDTQYF.

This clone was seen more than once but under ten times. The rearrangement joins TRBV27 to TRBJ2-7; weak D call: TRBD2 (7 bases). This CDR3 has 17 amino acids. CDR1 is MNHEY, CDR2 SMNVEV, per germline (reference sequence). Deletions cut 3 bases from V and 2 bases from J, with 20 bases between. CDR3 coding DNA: TGTGCCAGCAGTTTTGAGCGAGGGGGAGGGGAACCCTACGAGCAGTACTTC. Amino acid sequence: CASSFERGGGEPYEQYF.

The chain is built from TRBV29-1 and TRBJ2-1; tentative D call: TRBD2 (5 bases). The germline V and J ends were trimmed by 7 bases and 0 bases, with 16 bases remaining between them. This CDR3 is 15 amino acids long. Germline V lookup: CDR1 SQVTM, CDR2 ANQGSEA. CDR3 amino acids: CSAPGVGNSYNEQFF. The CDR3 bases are TGCAGCGCTCCCGGGGTGGGCAACTCCTACAATGAGCAGTTCTTC.

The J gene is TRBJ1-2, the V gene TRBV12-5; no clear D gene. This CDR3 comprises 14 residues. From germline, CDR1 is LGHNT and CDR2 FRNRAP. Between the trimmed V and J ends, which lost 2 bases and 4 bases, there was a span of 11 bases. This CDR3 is CASGLSPGSYGYTF. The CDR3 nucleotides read TGTGCTAGTGGTTTGTCGCCGGGATCCTATGGCTACACCTTC.

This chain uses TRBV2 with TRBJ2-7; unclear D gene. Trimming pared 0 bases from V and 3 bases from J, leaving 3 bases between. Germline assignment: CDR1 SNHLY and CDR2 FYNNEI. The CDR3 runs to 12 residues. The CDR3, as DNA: TGTGCCAGCAGTGAAGCATACTACGAGCAGTACTTC. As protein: CASSEAYYEQYF. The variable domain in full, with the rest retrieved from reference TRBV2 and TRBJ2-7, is EPEVTQTPSHQVTQMGQEVILRCVPISNHLYFYWYRQILGQKVEFLVSFYNNEISEKSEIFDDQFSVERPDGSNFTLKIRSTKLEDSAMYFCASSEAYYEQYFGPGTRLTVT.

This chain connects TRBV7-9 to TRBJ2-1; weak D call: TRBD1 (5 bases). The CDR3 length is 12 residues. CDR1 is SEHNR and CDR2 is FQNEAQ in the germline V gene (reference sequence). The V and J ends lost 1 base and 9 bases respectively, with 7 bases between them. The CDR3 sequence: CASSLGTGEQFF. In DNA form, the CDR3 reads TGTGCCAGCAGCTTAGGAACAGGTGAGCAGTTCTTC. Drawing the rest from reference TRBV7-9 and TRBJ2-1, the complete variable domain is DTGVSQNPRHKITKRGQNVTFRCDPISEHNRLYWYRQTLGQGPEFLTYFQNEAQLEKSRLLSDRFSAERPKGSFSTLEIQRTEQGDSAMYLCASSLGTGEQFFGPGTRLTVL.

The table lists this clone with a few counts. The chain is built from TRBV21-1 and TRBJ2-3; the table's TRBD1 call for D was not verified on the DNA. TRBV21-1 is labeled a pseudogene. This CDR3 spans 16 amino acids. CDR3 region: CASSKDRGSGEDTQYF. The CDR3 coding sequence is TGTGCCAGCAGCAAAGATAGGGGGAGTGGAGAAGATACGCAGTATTTT.

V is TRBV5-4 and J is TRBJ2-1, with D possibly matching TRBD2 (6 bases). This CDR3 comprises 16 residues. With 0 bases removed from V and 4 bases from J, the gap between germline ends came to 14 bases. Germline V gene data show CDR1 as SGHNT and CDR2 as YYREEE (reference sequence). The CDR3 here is CASSLAGTQFYNEQFF. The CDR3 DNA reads TGTGCCAGCAGCTTGGCCGGGACTCAATTTTACAATGAGCAGTTCTTC.

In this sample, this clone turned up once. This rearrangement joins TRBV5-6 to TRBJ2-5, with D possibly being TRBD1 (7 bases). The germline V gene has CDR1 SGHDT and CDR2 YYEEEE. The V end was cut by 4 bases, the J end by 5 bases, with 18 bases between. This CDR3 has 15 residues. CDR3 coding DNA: TGTGCCAGCAGCCGGACGACAGGGAGGATGGAGACCCAGTACTTC. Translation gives CASSRTTGRMETQYF. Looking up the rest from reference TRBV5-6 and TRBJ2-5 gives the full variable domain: DAGVTQSPTHLIKTRGQQVTLRCSPKSGHDTVSWYQQALGQGPQFIFQYYEEEERQRGNFPDRFSGHQFPNYSSELNVNALLLGDSALYLCASSRTTGRMETQYFGPGTRLLVL.